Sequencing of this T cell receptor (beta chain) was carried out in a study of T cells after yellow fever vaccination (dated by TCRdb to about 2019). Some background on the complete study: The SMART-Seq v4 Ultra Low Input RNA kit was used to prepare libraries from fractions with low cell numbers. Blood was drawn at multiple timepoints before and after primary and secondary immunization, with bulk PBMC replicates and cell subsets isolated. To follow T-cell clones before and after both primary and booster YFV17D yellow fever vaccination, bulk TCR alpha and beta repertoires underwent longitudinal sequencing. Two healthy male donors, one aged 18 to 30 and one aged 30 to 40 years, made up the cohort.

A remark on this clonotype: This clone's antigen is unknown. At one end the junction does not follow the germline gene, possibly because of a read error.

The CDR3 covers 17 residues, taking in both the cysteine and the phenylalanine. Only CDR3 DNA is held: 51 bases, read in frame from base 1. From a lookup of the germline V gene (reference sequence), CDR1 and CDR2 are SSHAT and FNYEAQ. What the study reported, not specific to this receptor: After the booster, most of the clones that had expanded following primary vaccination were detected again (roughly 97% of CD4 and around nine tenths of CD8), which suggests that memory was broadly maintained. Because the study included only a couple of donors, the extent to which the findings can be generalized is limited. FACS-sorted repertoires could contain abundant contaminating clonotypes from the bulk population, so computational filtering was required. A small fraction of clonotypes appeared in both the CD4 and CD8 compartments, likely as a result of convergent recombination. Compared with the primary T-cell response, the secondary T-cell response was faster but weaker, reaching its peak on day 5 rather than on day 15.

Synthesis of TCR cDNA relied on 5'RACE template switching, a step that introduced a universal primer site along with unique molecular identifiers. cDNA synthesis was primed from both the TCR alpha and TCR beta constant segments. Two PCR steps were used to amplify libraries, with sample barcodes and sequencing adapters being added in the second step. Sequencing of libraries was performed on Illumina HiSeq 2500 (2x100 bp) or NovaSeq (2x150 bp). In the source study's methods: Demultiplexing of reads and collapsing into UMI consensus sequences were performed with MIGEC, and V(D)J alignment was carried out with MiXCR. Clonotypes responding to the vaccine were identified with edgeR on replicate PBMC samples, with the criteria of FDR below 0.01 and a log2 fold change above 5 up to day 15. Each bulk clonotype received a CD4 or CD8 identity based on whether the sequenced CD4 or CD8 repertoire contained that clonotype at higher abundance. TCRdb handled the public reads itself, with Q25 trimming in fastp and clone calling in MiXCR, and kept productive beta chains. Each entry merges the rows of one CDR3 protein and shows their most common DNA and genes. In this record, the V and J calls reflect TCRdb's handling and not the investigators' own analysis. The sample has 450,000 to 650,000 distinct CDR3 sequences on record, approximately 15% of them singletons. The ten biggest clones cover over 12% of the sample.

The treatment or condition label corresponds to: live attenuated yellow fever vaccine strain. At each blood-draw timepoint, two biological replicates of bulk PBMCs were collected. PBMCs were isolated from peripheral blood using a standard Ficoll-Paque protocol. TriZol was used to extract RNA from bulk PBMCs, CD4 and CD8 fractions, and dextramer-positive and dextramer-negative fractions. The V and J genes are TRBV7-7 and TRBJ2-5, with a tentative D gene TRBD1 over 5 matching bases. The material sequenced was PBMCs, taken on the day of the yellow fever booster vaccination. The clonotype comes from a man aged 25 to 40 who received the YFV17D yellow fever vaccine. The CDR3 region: CASSLGDPQGFQETQYF. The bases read TGTGCTAGCAGCTTAGGGGATCCTCAGGGATTCCAAGAGACCCAGTACTTC.